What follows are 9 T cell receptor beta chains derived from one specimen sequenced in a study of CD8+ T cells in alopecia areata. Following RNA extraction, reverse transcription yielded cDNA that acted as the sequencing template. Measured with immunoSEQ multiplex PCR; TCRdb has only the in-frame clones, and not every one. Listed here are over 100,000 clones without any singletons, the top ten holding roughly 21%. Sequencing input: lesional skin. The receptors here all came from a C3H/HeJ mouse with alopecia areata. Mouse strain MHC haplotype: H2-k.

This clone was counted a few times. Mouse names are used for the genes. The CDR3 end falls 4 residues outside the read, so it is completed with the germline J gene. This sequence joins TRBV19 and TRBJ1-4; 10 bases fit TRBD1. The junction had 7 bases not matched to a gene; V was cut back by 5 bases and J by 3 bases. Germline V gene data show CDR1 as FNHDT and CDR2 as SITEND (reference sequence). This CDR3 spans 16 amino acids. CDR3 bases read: TGTGCCAGCAGCCTCCTCGGGACAGGGGCCAACGAA. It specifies CASSLLGTGANE. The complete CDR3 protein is CASSLLGTGANERLFF.

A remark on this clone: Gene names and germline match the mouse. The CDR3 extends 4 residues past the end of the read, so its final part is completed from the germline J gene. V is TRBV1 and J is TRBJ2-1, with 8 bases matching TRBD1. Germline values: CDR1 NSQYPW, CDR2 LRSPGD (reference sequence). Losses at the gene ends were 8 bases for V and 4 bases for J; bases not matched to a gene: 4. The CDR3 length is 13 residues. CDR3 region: CTCGQGEYAEQFF. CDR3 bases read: TGCACCTGCGGACAGGGAGAGTATGCT.

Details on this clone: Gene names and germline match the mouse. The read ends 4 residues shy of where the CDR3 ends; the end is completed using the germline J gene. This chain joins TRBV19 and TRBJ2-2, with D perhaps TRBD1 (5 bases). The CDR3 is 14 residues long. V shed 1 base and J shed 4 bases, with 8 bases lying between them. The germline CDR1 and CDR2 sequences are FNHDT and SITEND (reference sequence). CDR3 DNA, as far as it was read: TGTGCCAGCAGTATAATCCAGGGCACCGGG. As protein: CASSIIQGTG. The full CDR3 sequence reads CASSIIQGTGQLYF.

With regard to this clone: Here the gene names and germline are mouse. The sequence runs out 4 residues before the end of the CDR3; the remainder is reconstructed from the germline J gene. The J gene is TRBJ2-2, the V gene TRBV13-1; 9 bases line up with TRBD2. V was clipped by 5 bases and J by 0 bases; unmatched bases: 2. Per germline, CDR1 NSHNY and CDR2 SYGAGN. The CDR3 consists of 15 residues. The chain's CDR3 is CASRDWGPNTGQLYF. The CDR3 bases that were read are TGTGCCAGCAGGGACTGGGGCCCAAACACCGGG.

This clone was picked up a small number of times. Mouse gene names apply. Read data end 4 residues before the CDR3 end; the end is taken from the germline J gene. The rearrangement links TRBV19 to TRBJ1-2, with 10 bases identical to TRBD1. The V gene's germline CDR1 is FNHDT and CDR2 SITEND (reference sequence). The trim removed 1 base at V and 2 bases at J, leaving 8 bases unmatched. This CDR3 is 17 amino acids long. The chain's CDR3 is CASSITFPGQGNSDYTF. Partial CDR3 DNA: TGTGCCAGCAGTATAACGTTCCCGGGACAGGGGAACTCC.

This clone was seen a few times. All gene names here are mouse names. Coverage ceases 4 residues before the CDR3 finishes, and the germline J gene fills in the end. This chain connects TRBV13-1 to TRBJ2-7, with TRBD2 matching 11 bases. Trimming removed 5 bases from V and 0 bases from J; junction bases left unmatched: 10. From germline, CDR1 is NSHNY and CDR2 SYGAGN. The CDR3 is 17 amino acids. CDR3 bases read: TGTGCCAGCAGCGCCTGGACTGGGGGGCTCAGCTCCTAT. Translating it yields CASSAWTGGLSSY. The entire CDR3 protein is CASSAWTGGLSSYEQYF.

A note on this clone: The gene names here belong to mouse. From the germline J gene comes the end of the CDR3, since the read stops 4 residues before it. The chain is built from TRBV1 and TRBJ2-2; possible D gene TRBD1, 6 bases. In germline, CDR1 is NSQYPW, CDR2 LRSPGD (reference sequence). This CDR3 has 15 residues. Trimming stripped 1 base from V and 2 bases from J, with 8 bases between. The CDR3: CTCSAGDINTGQLYF. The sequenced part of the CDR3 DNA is TGCACCTGCAGTGCAGGGGACATCAACACCGGG.

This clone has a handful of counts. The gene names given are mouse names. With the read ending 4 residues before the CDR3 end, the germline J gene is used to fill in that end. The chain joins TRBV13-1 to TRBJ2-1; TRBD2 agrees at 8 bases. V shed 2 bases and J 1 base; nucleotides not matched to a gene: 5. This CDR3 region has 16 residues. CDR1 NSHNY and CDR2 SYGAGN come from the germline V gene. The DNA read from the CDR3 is TGTGCCAGCAGTGAGCTGGGGGGCGAAAACTATGCT. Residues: CASSELGGENYA. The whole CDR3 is CASSELGGENYAEQFF.

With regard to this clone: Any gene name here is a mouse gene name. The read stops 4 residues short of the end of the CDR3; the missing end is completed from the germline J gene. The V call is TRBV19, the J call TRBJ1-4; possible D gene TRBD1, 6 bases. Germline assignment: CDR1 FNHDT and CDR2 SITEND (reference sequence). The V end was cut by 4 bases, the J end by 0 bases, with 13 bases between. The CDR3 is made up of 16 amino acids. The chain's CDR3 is CASSVAQGISNERLFF. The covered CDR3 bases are TGTGCCAGCAGTGTAGCACAGGGTATTTCCAACGAA.